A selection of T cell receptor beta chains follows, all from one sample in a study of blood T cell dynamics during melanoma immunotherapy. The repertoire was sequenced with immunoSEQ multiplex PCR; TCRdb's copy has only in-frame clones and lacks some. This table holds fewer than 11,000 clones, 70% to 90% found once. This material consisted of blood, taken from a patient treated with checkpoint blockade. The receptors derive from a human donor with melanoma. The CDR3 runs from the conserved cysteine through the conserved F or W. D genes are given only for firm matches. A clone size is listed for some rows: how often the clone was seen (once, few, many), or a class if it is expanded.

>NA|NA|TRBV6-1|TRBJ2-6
TGTGCCAGCAGTGAACAGAGTTCTGGGGCCAACGTCCTGACTTTC
CASSEQSSGANVLTF
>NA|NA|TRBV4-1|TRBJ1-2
TGCGCCAGCAGCCAATCGTTTCCGCAGGGCCTAAATGGCTACACCTTC
CASSQSFPQGLNGYTF
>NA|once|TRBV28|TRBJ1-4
TGTGCCAGCAGCGGGACCGCCACCTTAAATGAAAAACTGTTTTTT
CASSGTATLNEKLFF
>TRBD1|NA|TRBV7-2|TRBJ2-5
TGTGCCAGCAGCTTAGCGCGGACAGGGAAGGAGACCCAGTACTTC
CASSLARTGKETQYF
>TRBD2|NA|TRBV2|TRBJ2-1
TGTGCCAGCAGTGAAGCCATGGTAGCGGGACCTCCCTTACTGTTCTTC
CASSEAMVAGPPLLFF
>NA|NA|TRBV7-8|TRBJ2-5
TGTGCCAGCAGCTTAGTTGAAGGGGTCCAAGAGACCCAGTACTTC
CASSLVEGVQETQYF
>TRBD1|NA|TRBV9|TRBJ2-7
TGTGCCAGCAGCGCGGGACAGGTGAACTACGAGCAGTACTTC
CASSAGQVNYEQYF
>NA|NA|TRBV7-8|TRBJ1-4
TGTGCCAGCAGCTTAGCCGGACGCCTATTTCCGGAAAAACTGTTTTTT
CASSLAGRLFPEKLFF
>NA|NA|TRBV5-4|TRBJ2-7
TGTGCCAGCAGCTCTCCGGGACGGGCCTACGAGCAGTACTTC
CASSSPGRAYEQYF
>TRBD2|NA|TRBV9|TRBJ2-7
TGTGCCAGCAGTAGCGGGGGCTACGAGCAGTACTTC
CASSSGGYEQYF
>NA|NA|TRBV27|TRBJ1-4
TGTGCCAGCAGTTTATCGGGGCAGCCGTCAGTAAAACTGTTTTTT
CASSLSGQPSVKLFF
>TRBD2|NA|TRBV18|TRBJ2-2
TGTGCCAGCTCACGAGGGGGACTAGCGGGAGGAATGACCGGGGAGCTGTTTTTT
CASSRGGLAGGMTGELFF
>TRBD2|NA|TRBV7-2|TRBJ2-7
TGTGCCAGCAGCCCCGGACTAGCGGGAGGAGCCGCCTACGAGCAGTACTTC
CASSPGLAGGAAYEQYF
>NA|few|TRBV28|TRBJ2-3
TGTGCCAGCAGTCCCGCTACAGATACGCAGTATTTT
CASSPATDTQYF
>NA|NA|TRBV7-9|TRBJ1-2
TGTGCCAGCAGCTTAAGGGGAATTAACTATGGCTACACCTTC
CASSLRGINYGYTF
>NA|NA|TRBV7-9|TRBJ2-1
TGTGCCAGCAGCTTAGGGGCAGGGATAGACAATGAGCAGTTCTTC
CASSLGAGIDNEQFF
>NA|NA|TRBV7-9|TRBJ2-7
TGTGCCAGCAGCTTTAGACAAAGCTACGAGCAGTACTTC
CASSFRQSYEQYF
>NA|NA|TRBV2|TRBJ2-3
TGTGCCACCCGACGGGAACTGGGGACAGATACGCAGTATTTT
CATRRELGTDTQYF
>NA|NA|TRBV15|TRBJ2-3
TGTGCCACCAGCAGAGGGGGGGCGGGAGAAGATACGCAGTATTTT
CATSRGGAGEDTQYF
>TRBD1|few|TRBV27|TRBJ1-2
TGTGCCAGCAGTTCTCCGGGACAGGGGAACTATGGCTACACCTTC
CASSSPGQGNYGYTF
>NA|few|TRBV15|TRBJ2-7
TGTGCCACCAGCAGAGATCGGAGGGGTAGTAAAACCTACGAGCAGTACTTC
CATSRDRRGSKTYEQYF
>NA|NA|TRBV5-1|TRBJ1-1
TGCGCCAGCAGCTTGGGCCAGTCAAACACTGAAGCTTTCTTT
CASSLGQSNTEAFF
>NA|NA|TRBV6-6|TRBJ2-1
TGTGCCAGCAGTTACAGGCAGGGCGGCGGTGAGCAGTTCTTC
CASSYRQGGGEQFF
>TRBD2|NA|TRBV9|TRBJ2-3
TGTGCCAGCAGCGGGGGACTACCCGCGGATACGCAGTATTTT
CASSGGLPADTQYF
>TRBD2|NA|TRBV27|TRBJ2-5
TGTGCCAGCAGGAGGACTAGCGGGGAGACCCAGTACTTC
CASRRTSGETQYF
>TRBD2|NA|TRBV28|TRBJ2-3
TGTGCCAGCACGGGGACTAGCGGGAGGACAGATACGCAGTATTTT
CASTGTSGRTDTQYF
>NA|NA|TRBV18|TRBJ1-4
TGTGCCAGCTCCGGGGGGACGAATGAAAAACTGTTTTTT
CASSGGTNEKLFF
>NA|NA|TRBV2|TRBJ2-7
TGTGCCAGCAACCTCCGGGACGGTCCCTACGAGCAGTACTTC
CASNLRDGPYEQYF
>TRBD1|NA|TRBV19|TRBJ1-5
TGTGCCAGTAGTATCCGACAGGGAAGGGCACAGCCCCAGCATTTT
CASSIRQGRAQPQHF
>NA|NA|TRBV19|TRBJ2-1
TGTGCTATTGACGACCCGAGCTCCTACAATGAGCAGTTCTTC
CAIDDPSSYNEQFF
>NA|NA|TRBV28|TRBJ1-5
TGTGCCAGCACCCAGAGTTTCCCGGCTCAGCCCCAGCATTTT
CASTQSFPAQPQHF
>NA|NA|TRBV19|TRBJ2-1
TGTGCCAGTAGCACCCCTTGGAGCTCCTACAATGAGCAGTTCTTC
CASSTPWSSYNEQFF
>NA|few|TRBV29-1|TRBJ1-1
TGCAGCGTTGTGCGCGGACTCCCACCCGAAGCTTTCTTT
CSVVRGLPPEAFF
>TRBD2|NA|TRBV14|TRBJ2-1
TGTGCCAGCAGCCCCCTAGCGGCCGACTACAATGAGCAGTTCTTC
CASSPLAADYNEQFF
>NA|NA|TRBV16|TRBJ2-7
TGTGCCAGCAGCCGTGGACACTCCTACGAGCAGTACTTC
CASSRGHSYEQYF
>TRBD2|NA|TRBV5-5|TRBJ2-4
TGTGCCAGCAGCTCCTTAGCGGGAGCCAAAAACATTCAGTACTTC
CASSSLAGAKNIQYF
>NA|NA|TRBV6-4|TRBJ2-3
TGTGCCAGCCGCGGACTCACAGATACGCAGTATTTT
CASRGLTDTQYF